Following are 19 T cell receptor beta chains from one sample sequenced in a study of graft-versus-host responses after intestinal transplantation. TCRdb's copy holds only in-frame clones and misses some; the assay was immunoSEQ multiplex PCR. The sample consists of around 5,100 clones, about 25% of them appearing once. Responders (about 200,000, CFSE-labeled) were co-plated with about 200,000 irradiated, violet-dye-labeled stimulators. The sample in question was alloreactive CD8+ T cells from a mixed lymphocyte reaction culture, obtained before transplantation. Subset described: CFSE-low proliferating T cells sorted from approximately 6-day pre-transplant mixed lymphocyte reaction (GvH or HvG direction). These receptors all stem from a human patient who was an organ donor for intestinal transplantation.

This clone appeared a few times. The chain combines TRBV28 with TRBJ2-2; unclear D gene. The germline V gene encodes CDR1 MDHEN and CDR2 SYDVKM. CDR3 length: 14 amino acids. With 5 bases removed from V and 3 bases from J, the gap between germline ends came to 10 bases. The CDR3 DNA follows: TGTGCCAGCAGTCCCACTGGGCACACCGGGGAGCTGTTTTTT. Amino acid sequence: CASSPTGHTGELFF.

The rearrangement joins TRBV7-6 to TRBJ1-4; the match to TRBD1 covers 7 bases. The length of the CDR3 is 14 residues. Trimming took 6 bases from V and 3 from J; bases not matched to a gene: 4. CDR1 is SGHVS and CDR2 is FNYEAQ in the germline V gene. The CDR3 spells CASSGGTANEKLFF. In DNA, the CDR3 is TGTGCCAGCAGTGGAGGGACAGCTAATGAAAAACTGTTTTTT.

This clone was picked up a small number of times. This chain uses TRBV6-4 with TRBJ1-6; 12 nucleotides align to TRBD1. V dropped 0 bases and J dropped 7; count of bases not matched to a gene: 1. The CDR3 length is 16 residues. Germline V gives CDR1 MRHNA, CDR2 SNTAGT. The CDR3: CASSDSGQGANSPLHF. CDR3 bases: TGTGCCAGCAGTGACTCGGGACAGGGGGCCAATTCACCCCTCCACTTT.

This chain uses TRBV6-4 with TRBJ2-7; TRBD2 matches 16 bases. The germline gives CDR1 MRHNA, CDR2 SNTAGT. This CDR3 spans 15 amino acids. The trim removed 3 bases at V and 5 bases at J, leaving 1 base unmatched. In DNA, the CDR3 is TGTGCCAGCAGTGAGGGACTAGCGGGGGGGCACGAGCAGTACGTC. As protein: CASSEGLAGGHEQYV.

In its sample, this clone is medium-sized. The chain couples TRBV7-9 to TRBJ1-3; TRBD1 might be the D (5 bases). Trimming shortened V by 5 bases and J by 0 bases, and 14 bases separated the two germline ends. The CDR3 contains 16 residues. Germline V gene data show CDR1 as SEHNR and CDR2 as FQNEAQ (reference sequence). In nucleotides, the CDR3 is TGTGCCAGCAGCATTCTTGACAGTCCCTCTGGAAACACCATATATTTT. As protein: CASSILDSPSGNTIYF.

The rearrangement uses TRBV19 and TRBJ2-1; TRBD2 aligns across 11 bases. Germline CDR1 LNHDA, CDR2 SQIVND (reference sequence). The CDR3 has 18 amino acids. The V segment lost 2 bases and the J segment 0 bases; nucleotides outside the gene matches: 6. The CDR3 DNA follows: TGTGCCAGTAGTATACTAGCGGGGGGCCCACGCTCCTACAATGAGCAGTTCTTC. Translation: CASSILAGGPRSYNEQFF.

This clone rates as medium-sized. This sequence joins TRBV14 and TRBJ2-5; tentatively, D is TRBD2 (5 bases). The CDR3 runs 14 residues. V lost 0 bases, J lost 4 bases, and 9 bases lay in between. Germline V gene sequence: CDR1 SGHDN, CDR2 FVKESK. CDR3 nucleotides: TGTGCCAGCAGCCAAGATAACGGGGTAGAGACCCAGTACTTC. It yields the protein CASSQDNGVETQYF.

The genes are TRBV5-6 and TRBJ1-1, with TRBD1 matching over 8 bases. The CDR3 extends over 17 amino acids. Germline CDR1 and CDR2: SGHDT and YYEEEE. V was clipped by 3 bases and J by 1 base; unmatched bases: 11. DNA of the CDR3: TGTGCCAGCAGCTCCGGACAGGGAGTGTTCGGGAACACTGAAGCTTTCTTT. Amino acids: CASSSGQGVFGNTEAFF. The complete variable domain, with remaining parts taken from reference TRBV5-6 and TRBJ1-1, reads DAGVTQSPTHLIKTRGQQVTLRCSPKSGHDTVSWYQQALGQGPQFIFQYYEEEERQRGNFPDRFSGHQFPNYSSELNVNALLLGDSALYLCASSSGQGVFGNTEAFFGQGTRLTVV.

This rearrangement joins TRBV11-2 to TRBJ1-1; D not certain. V gave up 3 bases and J gave up 4 bases, with 9 bases separating them. In germline, CDR1 is SGHAT, CDR2 FQNNGV. CDR3 length: 13 amino acids. The CDR3 spells CASSFGESTEAFF. CDR3 nucleotide sequence: TGTGCCAGCAGCTTCGGAGAGAGCACTGAAGCTTTCTTT.

This clone has a single count. The genes are TRBV27 and TRBJ2-3; D possibly corresponds to TRBD1 (6 bases). Germline CDR1 is MNHEY and CDR2 is SMNVEV (reference sequence). This CDR3 region has 13 residues. The V gene lost 8 bases and the J gene lost 2 bases, with 11 bases spanning the gap. The CDR3 nucleotides read TGTGCCAGCCGAACAGGGATCACAGATACGCAGTATTTT. This gives the protein CASRTGITDTQYF.

By sample fraction, this clone is medium-sized (0.01 to 0.1%). This chain uses TRBV4-1 with TRBJ2-1; 10 bases match TRBD2. From germline, CDR1 is MGHRA and CDR2 YSYEKL. This CDR3 is 15 amino acids long. Unmatched junction bases numbered 0, after V lost 0 bases and J lost 4 bases. CDR3 nucleotide sequence: TGCGCCAGCAGCCAAGAACTAGCGGGGTACAATGAGCAGTTCTTC. This codes for CASSQELAGYNEQFF.

This clone is labeled as medium-sized. V usage is TRBV18 and J usage is TRBJ1-5; D might be TRBD1 (5 bases). V lost 5 bases and J 3 bases, leaving 11 bases between the germline ends. Germline CDR1 reads KGHSH; CDR2 reads LQKENI. The CDR3 is 14 amino acids. CDR3 nucleotide sequence: TGTGCCAGCTCATCAACAGGTTACAATCAGCCCCAGCATTTT. Translation: CASSSTGYNQPQHF.

This chain links TRBV27 with TRBJ1-4; 7 bases are a match to TRBD1. CDR3 size: 13 residues. Germline V CDR1 and CDR2: MNHEY, SMNVEV (reference sequence). V was pared by 11 bases and J by 4 bases, with 7 bases of the junction left unmatched. The DNA of the CDR3 is TGTGCCGTCGGACAGGAGAATAATGAAAAACTGTTTTTT. This codes for CAVGQENNEKLFF.

The chain combines TRBV6-4 with TRBJ1-1; 7 bases are a match to TRBD1. The CDR3 is 13 residues long. Per germline, CDR1 MRHNA and CDR2 SNTAGT. V trimming: 5 bases; J trimming: 1 base; junction bases outside the gene matches: 1. The CDR3 DNA is TGTGCCAGCAGTAAGGGGGCGAACACTGAAGCTTTCTTT. Its translation is CASSKGANTEAFF.

J is TRBJ1-2 and V is TRBV7-9; D is uncertain. The CDR3 has 13 residues. The V end was cut by 2 bases, the J end by 5 bases, with 9 bases between. Germline lookup yields CDR1 SEHNR and CDR2 FQNEAQ (reference sequence). CDR3 sequence reads: CASSLNELYGYTF. The CDR3 DNA follows: TGTGCCAGCAGCTTAAACGAGTTGTATGGCTACACCTTC.

This clone was observed a few times. CDR3 sequence (DNA): TGCAGTGCCAGGACAGGCTACGAGCAGTACGTC. Amino acid sequence: CSARTGYEQYV. The rearrangement uses TRBV20-1 and TRBJ2-7; 7 nucleotides line up with TRBD1. The CDR3 is made up of 11 amino acids. Trimming removed 6 bases from V and 3 bases from J; junction bases left unmatched: 2. Germline V gene data show CDR1 as DFQATT and CDR2 as SNEGSKA (reference sequence).

The rearrangement links TRBV10-3 to TRBJ1-1; TRBD1 might be the D (6 bases). The CDR3 spans 13 residues. V was clipped by 6 bases and J by 0 bases, with 8 bases between them. Germline V CDR1 and CDR2: ENHRY, SYGVKD. The CDR3 DNA follows: TGTGCCATCAGAACAGGGATGAACACTGAAGCTTTCTTT. Its protein product is CAIRTGMNTEAFF.

This clone came up a few times. This chain links TRBV2 with TRBJ1-2, with D perhaps TRBD1 (6 bases). The CDR3 covers 13 residues. The V gene lost 4 bases and the J gene lost 4 bases, with 10 bases spanning the gap. The germline CDR1 and CDR2 sequences are SNHLY and FYNNEI. The CDR3 is CASSGGLTYGYTF. The CDR3 DNA reads TGTGCCAGCAGTGGGGGGCTAACCTATGGCTACACCTTC. Supplemented by reference TRBV2 and TRBJ1-2, the full variable domain reads EPEVTQTPSHQVTQMGQEVILRCVPISNHLYFYWYRQILGQKVEFLVSFYNNEISEKSEIFDDQFSVERPDGSNFTLKIRSTKLEDSAMYFCASSGGLTYGYTFGSGTRLTVV.

In its sample, this clone was seen a few times. The chain couples TRBV28 to TRBJ2-5; the match to TRBD2 covers 8 bases. Germline trimming cut 7 bases from V and 0 bases from J; bases unmatched to any gene: 4. Germline CDR1 reads MDHEN; CDR2 reads SYDVKM. This CDR3 is 14 amino acids long. The CDR3 nucleotides are TGTGCCAGCAAGCGGGGGACCTACCAAGAGACCCAGTACTTC. This translates into CASKRGTYQETQYF.